What follows are 21 T cell receptor beta chains derived from one specimen sequenced in a study of PD-1 blockade in classical Hodgkin lymphoma. Clones were read by immunoSEQ multiplex PCR, and TCRdb kept only the in-frame ones, dropping some. The table lists tens of thousands of clones, approximately 94% of them singletons. Described time point: newly diagnosed, previously untreated cHL patient sample. The sample taken for sequencing was peripheral blood mononuclear cells (PBMCs). These receptor sequences come from a human donor with classical Hodgkin lymphoma.

The chain couples TRBV5-6 to TRBJ1-6; tentatively, D is TRBD1 (5 bases). The CDR3 covers 14 residues. Germline lookup yields CDR1 SGHDT and CDR2 YYEEEE. Trimming stripped 4 bases from V and 14 bases from J, with 19 bases between. The CDR3 region is CASSGTDRETTLHF. The CDR3, as DNA: TGTGCCAGCAGCGGGACGGACCGGGAGACCACCCTCCACTTT.

This rearrangement joins TRBV14 to TRBJ2-5; D is unresolved. V shed 2 bases and J shed 1 base, with 5 bases lying between them. The CDR3 is 13 residues long. Germline CDR1 and CDR2: SGHDN and FVKESK. The CDR3 sequence is CASSQIFQETQYF. DNA for the CDR3: TGTGCCAGCAGCCAAATTTTCCAAGAGACCCAGTACTTC.

This rearrangement joins TRBV10-3 to TRBJ1-5, with D unresolved. Trimming left V 0 bases short and J 2 bases short, with 8 bases between. CDR3 length: 15 amino acids. Germline assignment: CDR1 ENHRY and CDR2 SYGVKD. The CDR3 DNA reads as TGTGCCATCAGTGAGTCGTCGCGTGGCAATCAGCCCCAGCATTTT. Protein sequence: CAISESSRGNQPQHF.

V is TRBV4-1 and J is TRBJ2-7; 8 positions match TRBD2. The ends lost 1 base at V and 5 bases at J; junction bases unmatched: 10. Per the germline V gene, CDR1 is MGHRA and CDR2 is YSYEKL. The CDR3 is made up of 16 amino acids. CDR3 sequence reads: CASSQVKGSSGNEQYF. DNA for the CDR3: TGCGCCAGCAGCCAAGTCAAAGGGAGTAGCGGGAACGAGCAGTACTTC.

The chain has TRBV14 and TRBJ2-7; D perhaps matches TRBD1 (5 bases). The CDR3 contains 17 residues. Trimming removed 2 bases from V and 2 bases from J, with 19 bases in between. Germline lookup yields CDR1 SGHDN and CDR2 FVKESK. The CDR3 DNA sequence: TGTGCCAGCAGCCAAAGGGGATCGGCAGGAGTTACCTACGAGCAGTACTTC. Protein product: CASSQRGSAGVTYEQYF.

V is TRBV10-1 and J is TRBJ2-3, with 8 nucleotides matching TRBD2. The trim removed 8 bases at V and 3 bases at J, leaving 7 bases unmatched. CDR3 length: 14 residues. Per the germline V gene, CDR1 is WNHNN and CDR2 is SYGVQD (reference sequence). The CDR3 is CASSSGSITDTQYF. In DNA, the CDR3 is TGCGCCAGCTCCAGCGGGAGTATAACAGATACGCAGTATTTT.

The chain joins TRBV5-1 to TRBJ2-3, with 14 bases that match TRBD2. The CDR3 is 16 residues long. V lost 1 base to trimming and J lost 4 bases; unmatched junction nucleotides: 2. The germline gives CDR1 SGHRS, CDR2 YFSETQ. The CDR3 DNA is TGCGCCAGCAGCTTGTGGACTAGCGGGGGGCCAGATACGCAGTATTTT. Translation: CASSLWTSGGPDTQYF. The entire variable domain, with the rest obtained from reference TRBV5-1 and TRBJ2-3, is as follows: KAGVTQTPRYLIKTRGQQVTLSCSPISGHRSVSWYQQTPGQGLQFLFEYFSETQRNKGNFPGRFSGRQFSNSRSEMNVSTLELGDSALYLCASSLWTSGGPDTQYFGPGTRLTVL.

The V and J genes are TRBV7-8 and TRBJ1-5; 8 bases fit TRBD1. Germline V gene data show CDR1 as SGHVS and CDR2 as FQNEAQ. CDR3 length equals 17 residues. V shed 0 bases, J shed 2 bases, and the junction held 6 bases outside the gene matches. The CDR3: CASSLARTGIRNQPQHF. CDR3 coding DNA: TGTGCCAGCAGCTTAGCGCGGACAGGGATCCGCAATCAGCCCCAGCATTTT.

The table lists this clone with a few counts. V usage is TRBV5-1 and J usage is TRBJ1-1, with D hard to call. V lost 1 base and J lost 0, with 16 bases in between. Germline V lookup: CDR1 SGHRS, CDR2 YFSETQ. The CDR3 extends over 17 amino acids. The CDR3 is CASSLNSRGLMNTEAFF. The CDR3 DNA reads as TGCGCCAGCAGCTTGAATTCGCGTGGCCTGATGAACACTGAAGCTTTCTTT.

The CDR3 DNA is TGCGCCAGCAGCCAAGTCTCTCGTACCGGGGAGCTGTTTTTT. This gives the protein CASSQVSRTGELFF. The rearrangement links TRBV4-1 to TRBJ2-2; D remains unclear. There are 14 residues in the CDR3. Germline V CDR1 and CDR2: MGHRA, YSYEKL. V shed 1 base and J shed 5 bases, with 8 bases lying between them.

This sequence joins TRBV10-3 and TRBJ2-1; D assignment may be TRBD1 or TRBD2 (5 bases each). Germline CDR1 ENHRY, CDR2 SYGVKD. The CDR3 extends over 13 amino acids. The V and J ends lost 7 bases and 10 bases respectively, with 17 bases between them. The CDR3 loop reads CAITREGLQEQFF. In nucleotides, the CDR3 is TGTGCCATCACTCGTGAGGGGTTGCAGGAGCAGTTCTTC.

The chain joins TRBV5-1 to TRBJ1-2; 7 positions agree with TRBD1. The CDR3 is 14 amino acids. From germline, CDR1 is SGHRS and CDR2 YFSETQ. The ends lost 6 bases at V and 4 bases at J; junction bases unmatched: 9. The CDR3 DNA is TGCGCCAGCACGTTGGTGCAGGGGGGCTATGGCTACACCTTC. Its translation: CASTLVQGGYGYTF.

V and J are TRBV4-1 and TRBJ1-6; TRBD1 matches 10 bases. This CDR3 has 16 residues. With 4 bases clipped from V and 10 bases from J, the junction kept 10 bases outside the gene matches. Germline V gene sequence: CDR1 MGHRA, CDR2 YSYEKL. The CDR3 loop reads CASSLTGGSALSPLHF. In DNA, the CDR3 is TGCGCCAGCAGCCTGACAGGGGGCTCGGCTTTGTCACCCCTCCACTTT.

J is TRBJ2-3 and V is TRBV28, with 13 bases fitting TRBD2. Unmatched junction bases numbered 5, after V lost 5 bases and J lost 3 bases. This CDR3 region has 16 residues. The germline CDR1 and CDR2 sequences are MDHEN and SYDVKM. The CDR3 DNA sequence: TGTGCCAGCAGTAAGGTGACTAGCGGGAGGACAGATACGCAGTATTTT. Translated: CASSKVTSGRTDTQYF.

The table lists this clone with a few counts. The CDR3 reads CASSLNLAGGSTDTQYF. The CDR3 DNA reads TGTGCCAGCAGCCTGAACCTAGCGGGGGGGAGCACAGATACGCAGTATTTT. The V and J genes are TRBV4-2 and TRBJ2-3, with TRBD2 matching 12 bases. Germline CDR1 reads LGHNA; CDR2 reads YNFKEQ. This CDR3 contains 17 residues. Unmatched junction bases numbered 5, after V lost 4 bases and J lost 0 bases.

The genes are TRBV10-3 and TRBJ2-2, with 7 bases matching TRBD2. CDR1 and CDR2 from the germline V gene are ENHRY and SYGVKD. The length of the CDR3 is 15 residues. The trim removed 11 bases at V and 6 bases at J, leaving 15 bases unmatched. Written as DNA, the CDR3 is TGTGCCTCAGAATCAGGGCGGGAGTATGCCGGGGAGCTGTTTTTT. The encoded protein is CASESGREYAGELFF.

The rearrangement links TRBV29-1 to TRBJ2-7, with D possibly matching TRBD1 (5 bases). The germline V and J ends were trimmed by 4 bases and 3 bases, with 22 bases remaining between them. Germline V CDR1 and CDR2: SQVTM, ANQGSEA. The CDR3 has 16 amino acids. Here the CDR3 DNA reads TGCAGCGTTGGCGGCCTCGGCAGGGATGCGGACTACGAGCAGTACTTC. Translating it yields CSVGGLGRDADYEQYF.

V is TRBV27 and J is TRBJ2-1; the D is unclear. The CDR3 contains 14 residues. Germline V CDR1 and CDR2: MNHEY, SMNVEV (reference sequence). The ends were cut back, 1 base at V and 5 bases at J, with 9 bases in the middle. CDR3 sequence (DNA): TGTGCCAGCAGTTTATTTGCTAGAAACAATGAGCAGTTCTTC. Protein: CASSLFARNNEQFF.

This chain connects TRBV9 to TRBJ2-3; 7 nucleotides line up with TRBD2. The ends lost 5 bases at V and 6 bases at J; junction bases unmatched: 6. Germline values: CDR1 SGDLS, CDR2 YYNGEE. The CDR3 sequence is 13 residues long. CDR3 protein: CASSSGPADTQYF. In DNA, the CDR3 is TGTGCCAGCAGTAGCGGGCCGGCGGATACGCAGTATTTT.

The rearrangement uses TRBV6-4 and TRBJ1-1; tentative D call: TRBD1 (5 bases). The CDR3 runs 12 residues. V was trimmed by 2 bases and J by 8 bases, leaving 9 bases between them. The germline CDR1 and CDR2 sequences are MRHNA and SNTAGT. Here the CDR3 reads CASSDPPGEAFF. The CDR3 DNA follows: TGTGCCAGCAGTGACCCCCCAGGGGAAGCTTTCTTT.

The CDR3 DNA reads as TGTGCCTGGAGTGTAACCGGTTACTACGAGCAGTACTTC. Its protein is CAWSVTGYYEQYF. The genes are TRBV30 and TRBJ2-7; D not resolved. The V end was cut by 0 bases, the J end by 3 bases, with 9 bases between. CDR3 size: 13 residues. Germline loops: CDR1 GTSNPN, CDR2 SVGIG (reference sequence).